The 17 T cell receptor beta chains below all came from one sample that was sequenced in a study of blood T cells in healthy people across ages. Next came a second PCR, run for about 7 to 12 cycles, which used a sample-barcoded 5' primer along with a J-beta primer mix. TCRdb re-derived calls from the 5' RACE reads in MiXCR, one entry per CDR3 protein. The top ten hold under 4.5% of the sample, which has fewer than 650,000 distinct CDR3 sequences, 25% to 35% seen once. These data were likewise used in another study, on T cells of mothers and their children.

Specimen: blood. Receptors originate from a boy younger than 10 in good health.

This clonotype was detected only a few times. This CDR3 is CASSLSGATDTQYF. In DNA form, the CDR3 reads TGTGCCAGCAGCTTATCTGGAGCCACAGATACGCAGTATTTT. This sequence joins TRBV7-9 and TRBJ2-3; D uncertain. There are 14 residues in the CDR3. Germline loops: CDR1 SEHNR, CDR2 FQNEAQ (reference sequence). The V gene lost 2 bases and the J gene lost 2 bases, with 8 bases spanning the gap.

This clonotype was seen at least ten times. The rearrangement uses TRBV12-5 and TRBJ2-7; unclear D gene. The V and J ends lost 2 bases and 1 base respectively, with 3 bases between them. Germline CDR1 is LGHNT and CDR2 is FRNRAP. The CDR3 is 12 residues long. CDR3 in DNA: TGTGCTAGTGGTTTGTGGTCCTACGAGCAGTACTTC. Protein sequence: CASGLWSYEQYF. The full variable domain, in which reference TRBV12-5 and TRBJ2-7 provide the parts outside the CDR3, is DARVTQTPRHKVTEMGQEVTMRCQPILGHNTVFWYRQTMMQGLELLAYFRNRAPLDDSGMPKDRFSAEMPDATLATLKIQPSEPRDSAVYFCASGLWSYEQYFGPGTRLTVT.

The chain links TRBV7-2 to TRBJ1-5; no reliable D call. This CDR3 spans 16 amino acids. V gave up 1 base and J gave up 2 bases, with 12 bases separating them. Germline values: CDR1 SGHTA, CDR2 FQGNSA. CDR3 loop: CASSLVAGGGNQPQHF. The CDR3 region has the DNA TGTGCCAGCAGCTTAGTGGCTGGAGGCGGCAATCAGCCCCAGCATTTT.

This clonotype was seen more than once but under ten times. In DNA, the CDR3 is TGCAGCGTAGGGACAACGAACACCGGGGAGCTGTTTTTT. Amino acid sequence: CSVGTTNTGELFF. V and J are TRBV29-1 and TRBJ2-2; weak D call: TRBD1 (6 bases). The CDR3 spans 13 residues. The germline V gene encodes CDR1 SQVTM and CDR2 ANQGSEA. Trimming stripped 6 bases from V and 0 bases from J, with 8 bases between.

This clonotype was seen a few times. V is TRBV27 and J is TRBJ2-3; D not certain. Germline V gene data show CDR1 as MNHEY and CDR2 as SMNVEV (reference sequence). This CDR3 is 13 amino acids long. Trimming removed 11 bases from V and 2 bases from J, with 14 bases in between. The CDR3 DNA sequence: TGTGCCTCTAAGGTGGGGTCCACAGATACGCAGTATTTT. Protein sequence: CASKVGSTDTQYF.

A few counts support this clonotype. The chain combines TRBV7-9 with TRBJ2-5; D might be TRBD1 (6 bases). Germline CDR1 reads SEHNR; CDR2 reads FQNEAQ (reference sequence). The CDR3 loop spans 15 amino acids. Trimming shortened V by 5 bases and J by 1 base, and 14 bases separated the two germline ends. This chain's CDR3 is CASSHEGHLQETQYF. The CDR3 DNA follows: TGTGCCAGCAGCCACGAGGGACACCTCCAAGAGACCCAGTACTTC.

The J gene is TRBJ2-5, the V gene TRBV12-3 or TRBV12-4; D remains unclear. V was shortened by 0 bases and J by 5 bases, with 4 bases between the two germline ends. The CDR3 runs to 12 residues. The CDR3 DNA is TGTGCCAGCAGTTTAGCGTTCGAGACCCAGTACTTC. Translated, it gives CASSLAFETQYF.

The V gene is TRBV7-9, the J gene TRBJ1-1; 7 bases are shared with TRBD1. This CDR3 comprises 13 residues. V lost 7 bases to trimming and J lost 1 base; unmatched junction nucleotides: 3. Germline CDR1 and CDR2: SEHNR and FQNEAQ (reference sequence). CDR3 region: CASIRQGNTEAFF. The CDR3 DNA reads TGTGCCAGCATAAGACAGGGGAACACTGAAGCTTTCTTT.

This clonotype was observed a handful of times. The chain employs TRBV15 and TRBJ2-1; D is perhaps TRBD2 (6 bases). The CDR3 spans 16 residues. V was shortened by 0 bases and J by 4 bases, with 13 bases between the two germline ends. Germline assignment: CDR1 LNHNV and CDR2 YYDKDF (reference sequence). The DNA for the CDR3 is TGTGCCACCAGCAGAGATAGGTTAGCGGTTTACAATGAGCAGTTCTTC. The encoded protein is CATSRDRLAVYNEQFF.

V and J are TRBV7-2 and TRBJ2-3; no reliable D call. V shed 5 bases and J shed 5 bases, with 11 bases lying between them. From germline, CDR1 is SGHTA and CDR2 FQGNSA. The CDR3 is made up of 13 amino acids. CDR3 nucleotides: TGTGCCAGCAGCCGAGGCCCGCAAGATACGCAGTATTTT. It specifies CASSRGPQDTQYF.

This rearrangement joins TRBV5-1 to TRBJ2-7, with no clear D. CDR1 SGHRS and CDR2 YFSETQ come from the germline V gene. V lost 5 bases and J lost 0, with 15 bases in between. The CDR3 loop spans 15 amino acids. This chain's CDR3 is CASRFPRASSYEQYF. The CDR3, as DNA: TGCGCCAGCAGGTTCCCCCGGGCTAGCTCCTACGAGCAGTACTTC. Drawing the rest from reference TRBV5-1 and TRBJ2-7, the complete variable domain is KAGVTQTPRYLIKTRGQQVTLSCSPISGHRSVSWYQQTPGQGLQFLFEYFSETQRNKGNFPGRFSGRQFSNSRSEMNVSTLELGDSALYLCASRFPRASSYEQYFGPGTRLTVT.

The V call is TRBV27, the J call TRBJ1-1; 7 nucleotides align to TRBD1. The CDR3 is 15 residues long. Germline assignment: CDR1 MNHEY and CDR2 SMNVEV (reference sequence). After removal of 0 bases from V and 6 bases from J, the junction contained 7 bases not matched to a gene. CDR3 in amino acids: CASSLSLQGRAEAFF. In DNA form, the CDR3 reads TGTGCCAGCAGTTTATCCCTACAGGGGAGGGCTGAAGCTTTCTTT.

The chain has TRBV7-2 and TRBJ1-2; 7 bases match TRBD1. V gave up 1 base and J gave up 7 bases; unmatched junction bases: 6. The CDR3 totals 14 residues. Germline V CDR1 and CDR2: SGHTA, FQGNSA. The CDR3 sequence is CASSLVRQGGGYTF. Written as DNA, the CDR3 is TGTGCCAGCAGCTTAGTAAGACAGGGCGGTGGCTACACCTTC.

This clonotype appeared a few times. The genes are TRBV18 and TRBJ2-4; maybe TRBD2 (6 bases). Trimming took off 3 bases at V and 3 bases at J, with 15 bases between the two ends. Germline assignment: CDR1 KGHSH and CDR2 LQKENI. The CDR3 extends over 16 amino acids. Here the CDR3 DNA reads TGTGCCAGCTCACCGGTGTTATCTAGCGACAAAAACATTCAGTACTTC. Translated, it gives CASSPVLSSDKNIQYF.

V usage is TRBV3-1 and J usage is TRBJ1-4, with D unclear. Germline V CDR1 and CDR2: LGHDT, YNNKEL (reference sequence). The length of the CDR3 is 16 residues. Trimming removed 5 bases at V and 3 bases at J, with 16 bases between. The CDR3 here is CASSAVPVLANEKLFF. The DNA of the CDR3 is TGTGCCAGCAGCGCGGTGCCAGTTTTGGCTAATGAAAAACTGTTTTTT.

This clonotype was seen only a few times. This chain uses TRBV7-3 with TRBJ2-6; no reliable D call. V dropped 5 bases and J dropped 6 bases, with 17 bases sitting between them. CDR1 and CDR2 from the germline V gene are SGHTA and FQGTGA. This CDR3 contains 16 residues. CDR3 residues: CASSLGWGPLANVLTF. The CDR3 DNA follows: TGTGCCAGCAGCCTCGGGTGGGGTCCTTTGGCCAACGTCCTGACTTTC.

V and J are TRBV20-1 and TRBJ2-5; 7 nucleotides align to TRBD1. V lost 6 bases and J lost 3; bases outside the gene matches: 4. Per germline, CDR1 DFQATT and CDR2 SNEGSKA (reference sequence). The length of the CDR3 is 12 residues. This chain's CDR3 is CSAPTGKETQYF. The CDR3, as DNA: TGCAGTGCCCCGACAGGGAAAGAGACCCAGTACTTC.